Given below is one T cell receptor (beta chain) in context. Its cognate antigen is unknown. The sample originates from a study of a mutant IDH1 vaccine in newly diagnosed glioma. Assay: immunoSEQ multiplex PCR; the TCRdb copy retains only in-frame clones and omits some. The table has 39,000 or so clones, approximately 78% seen once. V was pared by 3 bases and J by 6 bases, with 13 bases between. The CDR3 is 14 residues long. Germline-derived CDR1 and CDR2 are SGDLS and YYNGEE. Time point given: week 5, during vaccination. The study gave 300 ug of mutant IDH1 20-mer peptide per vaccine dose, with topical imiquimod.

The TCR sequence derives from a man between 40 and 49 years old with glioma. Sequencing used PBMCs, obtained from a glioma patient whose treatment included an IDH1 peptide vaccine. The rearrangement uses TRBV9 and TRBJ1-5, with D possibly being TRBD1 (5 bases). In DNA, the CDR3 is TGTGCCAGCAGCGGAGGACCGGGGGGTCAGCCCCAGCATTTT. Protein product: CASSGGPGGQPQHF.